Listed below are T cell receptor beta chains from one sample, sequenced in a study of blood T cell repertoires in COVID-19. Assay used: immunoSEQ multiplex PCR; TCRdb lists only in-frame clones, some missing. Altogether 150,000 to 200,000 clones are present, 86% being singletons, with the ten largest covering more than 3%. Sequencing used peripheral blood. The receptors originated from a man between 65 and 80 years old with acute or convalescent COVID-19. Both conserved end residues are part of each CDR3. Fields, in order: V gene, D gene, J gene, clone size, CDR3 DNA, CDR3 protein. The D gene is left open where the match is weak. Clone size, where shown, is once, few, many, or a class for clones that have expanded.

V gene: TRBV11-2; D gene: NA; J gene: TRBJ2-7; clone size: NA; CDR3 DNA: TGTGCCAGCAGCGGTAGCGGCTCCAACTCCTACGAGCAGTACTTC; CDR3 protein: CASSGSGSNSYEQYF
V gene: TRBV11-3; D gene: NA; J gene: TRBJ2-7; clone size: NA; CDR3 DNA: TGTGCCAGCAGCGTAAGAGGGCGCTACGAGCAGTACTTC; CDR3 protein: CASSVRGRYEQYF
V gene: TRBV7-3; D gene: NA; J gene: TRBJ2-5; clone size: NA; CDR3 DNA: TGTGCCAGCAGCTTGAGCCCCCTGGTTCCGACCCAGTACTTC; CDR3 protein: CASSLSPLVPTQYF
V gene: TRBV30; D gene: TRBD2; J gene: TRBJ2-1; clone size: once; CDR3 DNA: TGTGCCTGGAGGGTTGGAGTAGCGGGGGGGTTTGGGACAAATGAGCAGTTCTTC; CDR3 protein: CAWRVGVAGGFGTNEQFF
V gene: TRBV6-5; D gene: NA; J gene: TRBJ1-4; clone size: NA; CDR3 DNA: TGTGCCAGCAGATACGGACCTGACAGTACTGAAAAACTGTTTTTT; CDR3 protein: CASRYGPDSTEKLFF
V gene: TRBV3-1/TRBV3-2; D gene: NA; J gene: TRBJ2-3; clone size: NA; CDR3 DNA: TGTGCCAGCAGCCCCCGGACTACCACAGATACGCAGTATTTT; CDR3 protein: CASSPRTTTDTQYF
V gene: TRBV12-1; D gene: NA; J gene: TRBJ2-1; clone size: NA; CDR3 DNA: TGTGCCAGCAGCCTACGCACTAGCGGGAGCCTCTACAATGAGCAGTTCTTC; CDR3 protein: CASSLRTSGSLYNEQFF
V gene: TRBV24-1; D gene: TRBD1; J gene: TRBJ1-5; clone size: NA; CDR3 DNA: TGTGCCACCGAGAGACAGGGGGCGAGATGGCGCAATCAGCCCCAGCATTTT; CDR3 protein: CATERQGARWRNQPQHF
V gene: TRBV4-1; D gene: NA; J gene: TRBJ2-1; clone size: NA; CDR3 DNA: TGCGCCAGCAGCCAAGAAGACTACTACAATGAGCAGTTCTTC; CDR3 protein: CASSQEDYYNEQFF
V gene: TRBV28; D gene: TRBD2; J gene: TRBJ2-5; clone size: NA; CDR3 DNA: TGTGCCAGCAGTCTCCTTGCTAGCGGCCTCCGAGAGACCCAGTACTTC; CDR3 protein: CASSLLASGLRETQYF
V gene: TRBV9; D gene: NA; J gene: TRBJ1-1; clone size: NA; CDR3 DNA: TGTGCCAGCAGCGCTTCTAGTGCGACTGAAGCTTTCTTT; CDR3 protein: CASSASSATEAFF
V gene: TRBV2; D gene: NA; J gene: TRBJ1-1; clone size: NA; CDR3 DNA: TGTGCCGCCGTGGCGGGGAGAATGAACACTGAAGCTTTCTTT; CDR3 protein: CAAVAGRMNTEAFF
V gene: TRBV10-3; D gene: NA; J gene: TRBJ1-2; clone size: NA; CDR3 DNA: TGTGCCATCAGTGCAGGGGTTGGCTATGGCTACACCTTC; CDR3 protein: CAISAGVGYGYTF
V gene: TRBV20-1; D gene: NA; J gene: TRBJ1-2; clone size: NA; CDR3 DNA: TGCAGTGCTAGTAGGGGACTCTATGGCTACACCTTC; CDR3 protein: CSASRGLYGYTF
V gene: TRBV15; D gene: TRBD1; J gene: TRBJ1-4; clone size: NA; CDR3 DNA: TGTGCCACCAGCAGTGGACAGGGCTATGAAAAACTGTTTTTT; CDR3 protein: CATSSGQGYEKLFF
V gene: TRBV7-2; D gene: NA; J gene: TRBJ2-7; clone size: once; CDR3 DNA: TGTGCCAGCAGCTTATGGGCCTTCACGGAAGAGCAGTACTTC; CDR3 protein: CASSLWAFTEEQYF
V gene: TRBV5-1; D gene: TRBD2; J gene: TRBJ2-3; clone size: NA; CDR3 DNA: TGCGCCAGCAGCTTGGTGACTAGCGGAGCTAGCACAGATACGCAGTATTTT; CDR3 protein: CASSLVTSGASTDTQYF
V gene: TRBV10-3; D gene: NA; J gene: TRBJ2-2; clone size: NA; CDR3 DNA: TGTGCCATCAGTGAGCCTTCAAAGGGGGACACCGGGGAGCTGTTTTTT; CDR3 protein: CAISEPSKGDTGELFF
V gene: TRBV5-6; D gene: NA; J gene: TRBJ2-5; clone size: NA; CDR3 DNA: TGTGCCAGCAGCTTGAACAGGGTGCCAGAGACCCAGTACTTC; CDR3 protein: CASSLNRVPETQYF
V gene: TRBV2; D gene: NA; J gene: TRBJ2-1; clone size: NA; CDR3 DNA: TGTGCCAGCAGTGAATCAGGGAAGGATTGTGAGCAGTTCTTC; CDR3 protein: CASSESGKDCEQFF
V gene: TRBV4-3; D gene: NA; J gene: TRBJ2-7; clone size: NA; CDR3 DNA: TGCGCCAGCAGCCAGGACAGCGAGCAGTACTTC; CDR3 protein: CASSQDSEQYF
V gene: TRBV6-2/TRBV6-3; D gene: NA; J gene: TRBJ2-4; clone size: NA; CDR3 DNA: TGTGCCAGCAGTTGGACTCAAAACATTCAGTACTTC; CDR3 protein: CASSWTQNIQYF
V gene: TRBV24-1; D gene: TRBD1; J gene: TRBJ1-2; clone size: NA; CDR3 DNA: TGTGCCACCAGTGATTCCCTGGACAGGGGCCCAATGGGGAGATATGGCTACACCTTC; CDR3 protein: CATSDSLDRGPMGRYGYTF
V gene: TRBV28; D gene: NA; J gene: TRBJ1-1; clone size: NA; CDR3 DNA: TGTGCCAGCAGTTTATACAAGAACACTGAAGCTTTCTTT; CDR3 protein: CASSLYKNTEAFF
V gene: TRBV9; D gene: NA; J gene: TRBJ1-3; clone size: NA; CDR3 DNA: TGTGCCAGCAGTTCGGGGGGACAACTCTCTGGAAACACCATATATTTT; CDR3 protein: CASSSGGQLSGNTIYF
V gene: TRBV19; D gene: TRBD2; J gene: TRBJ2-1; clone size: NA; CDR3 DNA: TGTGCCAGTAGTCCGGGGGGGAACAATGAGCAGTTCTTC; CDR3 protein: CASSPGGNNEQFF
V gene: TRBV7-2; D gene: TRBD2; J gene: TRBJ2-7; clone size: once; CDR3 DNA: TGTGCCAGCAGCTCCTCAGCGGGGACCTACGAGCAGTACTTC; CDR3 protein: CASSSSAGTYEQYF
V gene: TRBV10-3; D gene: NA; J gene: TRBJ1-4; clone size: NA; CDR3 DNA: TGTGCCATCAGTGAGGGACCTCAGAAGGGAGAACTGTTTTTT; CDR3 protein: CAISEGPQKGELFF
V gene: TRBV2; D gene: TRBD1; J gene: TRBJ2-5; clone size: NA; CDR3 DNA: TGTGCCAGCAGTAATCGACAGGGCCACCAAGAGACCCAGTACTTC; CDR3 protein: CASSNRQGHQETQYF
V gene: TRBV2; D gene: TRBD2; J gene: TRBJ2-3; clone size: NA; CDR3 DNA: TGTGCCAGCTCCACTAGCGGCCCGTATCAGGATACGCAGTATTTT; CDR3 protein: CASSTSGPYQDTQYF
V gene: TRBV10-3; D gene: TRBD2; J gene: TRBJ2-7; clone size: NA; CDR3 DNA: TGTGCCATCAGCGTCCAGCGGGAGGGCTCCTACGAGCAGTACTTC; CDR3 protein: CAISVQREGSYEQYF
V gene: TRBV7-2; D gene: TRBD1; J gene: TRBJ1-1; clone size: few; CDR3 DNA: TGTGCCAGCAGCTTAGTTCCTGGGACAGGTAACACTGAAGCTTTCTTT; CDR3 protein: CASSLVPGTGNTEAFF
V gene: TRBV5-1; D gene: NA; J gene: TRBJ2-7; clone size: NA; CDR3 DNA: TGCGCCAGCAGGTACGGGGGTGAGGGCGAGCAGTACTTC; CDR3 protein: CASRYGGEGEQYF
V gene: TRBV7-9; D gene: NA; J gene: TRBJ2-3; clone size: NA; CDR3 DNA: TGTGCCAGCAGCTTAAACATCCGGGACATCTCAGATACGCAGTATTTT; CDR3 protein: CASSLNIRDISDTQYF
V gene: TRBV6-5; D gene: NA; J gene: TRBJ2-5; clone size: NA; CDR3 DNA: TGTGCCAGCCGGACACGGTGGGAGACCCAGTACTTC; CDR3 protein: CASRTRWETQYF
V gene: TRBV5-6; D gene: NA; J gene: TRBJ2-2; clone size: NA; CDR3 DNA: TGTGCCAGCAGCTTCTTAGACTTAAACACCGGGGAGCTGTTTTTT; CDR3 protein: CASSFLDLNTGELFF
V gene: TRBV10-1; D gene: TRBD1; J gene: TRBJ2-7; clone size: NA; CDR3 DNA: TGCGCCAGCAGTGAGGCACAAAAAGGGGGCACCTACGAGCAGTACTTC; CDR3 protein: CASSEAQKGGTYEQYF
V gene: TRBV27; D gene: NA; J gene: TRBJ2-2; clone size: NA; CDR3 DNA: TGTGCCAGCAGTCCAATCACCGGGGAGCTGTTTTTT; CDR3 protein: CASSPITGELFF
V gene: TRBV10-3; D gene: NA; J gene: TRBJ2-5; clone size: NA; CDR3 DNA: TGTGCCATCAGTCGGGACTTGGCGGAGACCCAGTACTTC; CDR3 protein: CAISRDLAETQYF
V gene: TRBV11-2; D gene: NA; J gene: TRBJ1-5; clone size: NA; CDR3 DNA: TGTGCCAGCAGCTTAGAGTCGGATCAGCCCCAGCATTTT; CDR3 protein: CASSLESDQPQHF
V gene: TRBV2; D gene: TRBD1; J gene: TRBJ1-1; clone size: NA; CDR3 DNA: TGTGCCAGCAGTAGGGACAGTTACGAAGCTTTCTTT; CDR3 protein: CASSRDSYEAFF
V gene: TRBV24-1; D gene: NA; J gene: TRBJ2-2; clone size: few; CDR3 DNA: TGTGCCACCAGTGAACCAGGGGTTAACGGCGGGGAGCTGTTTTTT; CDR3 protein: CATSEPGVNGGELFF
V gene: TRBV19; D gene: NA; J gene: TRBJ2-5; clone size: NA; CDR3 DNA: TGTGCCAGTAGCATCCAGTACCAAGAGACCCAGTACTTC; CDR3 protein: CASSIQYQETQYF
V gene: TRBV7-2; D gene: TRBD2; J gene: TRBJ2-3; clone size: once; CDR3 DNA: TGTGCCAGCAGCTTATTGAGCGGGGGGGCGACAGATACGCAGTATTTT; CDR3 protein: CASSLLSGGATDTQYF
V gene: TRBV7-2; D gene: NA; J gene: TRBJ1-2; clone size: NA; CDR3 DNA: TGTGCCAGCAGCTCCAATCGGGCGGGGCTACGTGGCTACACCTTC; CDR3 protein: CASSSNRAGLRGYTF
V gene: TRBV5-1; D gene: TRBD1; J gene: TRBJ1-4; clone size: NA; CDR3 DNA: TGCGCCACTTCCAGGGGGTTCGGAGAAAAACTGTTTTTT; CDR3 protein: CATSRGFGEKLFF
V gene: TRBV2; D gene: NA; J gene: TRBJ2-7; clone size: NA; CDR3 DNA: TGTGCCAGCAGTTTACAGGGACCCTCCTACGAGCAGTACTTC; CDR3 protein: CASSLQGPSYEQYF